This T cell receptor (beta chain) was sequenced in a study of blood T cell repertoires in COVID-19. With 5 bases clipped from V and 1 base from J, the junction kept 5 bases outside the gene matches. The CDR3 extends over 15 amino acids. Looked up from germline, CDR1 is SGHRS and CDR2 is YFSETQ. Assay used: immunoSEQ multiplex PCR; TCRdb lists only in-frame clones, some missing. The table shows around 64,000 clones, with approximately 87% occurring only once. This TCR came from a man aged 50-59 years with active COVID-19. The specimen was peripheral blood. The rearrangement links TRBV5-1 to TRBJ2-7, with 11 nucleotides matching TRBD2. This chain's CDR3 is CASSPTSGKSYEQYF. The CDR3 region has the DNA TGCGCCAGCAGTCCGACTAGCGGGAAGTCCTACGAGCAGTACTTC.